The present T cell receptor beta chain was sequenced within a study of long-term antiretroviral therapy in people with HIV. Across the whole study: The study's earliest collections predate the 2015 immediate-ART recommendation by about a decade. Study observations and caveats: The study collected no data on ART adherence, viral resistance or therapy changes.

Samples held roughly 0.95-11 million cryopreserved PBMC, and DNA extraction followed. A note on this clone: Its antigen is currently unknown.

Samples were assayed with immunoSEQ v3.0 at survey level. This table comes from immunoSEQ multiplex PCR, and its TCRdb copy is limited to in-frame clones, with some not included. The repertoire holds around 21,000 clones, with over 75% as singletons. The CDR3 has 14 amino acids. Germline lookup yields CDR1 LGHNA and CDR2 YSLEER. Trimming took 4 bases from V and 3 from J; bases not matched to a gene: 4. This clonotype was obtained from a woman in her twenties or thirties with HIV. The sequenced sample was unsorted PBMCs, obtained 4.4 years before starting antiretroviral therapy. The rearrangement links TRBV4-3 to TRBJ2-7; 9 nucleotides match TRBD1. The CDR3 here is CASSPGTGSYEQYF. CDR3 DNA sequence: TGCGCCAGCAGCCCCGGGACAGGGAGCTACGAGCAGTACTTC.